Shown below are 29 T cell receptor beta chains from a single sample sequenced in a study of T cell clones after liver transplantation. Method: immunoSEQ multiplex PCR; TCRdb's copy keeps in-frame clones and lacks some. The table has 72,000 or so clones, less than 90% seen once; the top ten hold 2.5% to 3.5%. Specimen: CD4+ T cells from blood, collected at the 22-month timepoint. These receptors were taken from a human patient who received a liver transplant. The graft donor may account for some of the T cells.

V and J are TRBV27 and TRBJ1-1, with 7 bases identical to TRBD1. The CDR3 is 14 amino acids. After removal of 5 bases from V and 8 bases from J, the junction contained 11 bases not matched to a gene. The V gene's germline CDR1 is MNHEY and CDR2 SMNVEV (reference sequence). CDR3 in DNA: TGTGCCAGCAGTCCGCACACAGGGGCTTCCGAAGCTTTCTTT. Its translation is CASSPHTGASEAFF.

This clone showed up just once. This rearrangement joins TRBV27 to TRBJ1-5; 7 bases are a match to TRBD1. The CDR3 length is 18 residues. Per the germline V gene, CDR1 is MNHEY and CDR2 is SMNVEV (reference sequence). The V segment lost 4 bases and the J segment 4 bases; nucleotides outside the gene matches: 16. The CDR3 reads CASSYRETGLAINQPQHF. DNA for the CDR3: TGTGCCAGCAGTTACCGGGAGACAGGGCTTGCGATAAATCAGCCCCAGCATTTT.

This rearrangement joins TRBV19 to TRBJ2-5; D unclear. Germline values: CDR1 LNHDA, CDR2 SQIVND (reference sequence). V shed 8 bases and J shed 6 bases, with 13 bases lying between them. The CDR3 consists of 12 residues. CDR3 DNA sequence: TGTGCCAGTCGGGCACAAGGGCAGACCCAGTACTTC. Translation gives CASRAQGQTQYF.

The rearrangement links TRBV5-6 to TRBJ2-4, with D possibly TRBD1 on 6 matching bases. This CDR3 is built from 15 residues. Germline lookup yields CDR1 SGHDT and CDR2 YYEEEE. Trimming took off 4 bases at V and 0 bases at J, with 11 bases between the two ends. CDR3 residues: CASSLYRVAKNIQYF. As DNA, the CDR3 is TGTGCCAGCAGCCTTTACAGGGTAGCCAAAAACATTCAGTACTTC.

The chain has TRBV5-6 and TRBJ1-1; D is perhaps TRBD1 (5 bases). CDR1 and CDR2 (germline): SGHDT, YYEEEE. The ends were cut back, 2 bases at V and 6 bases at J, with 17 bases in the middle. CDR3 length: 15 amino acids. The CDR3 spells CASSFSPGRGSEAFF. CDR3 DNA: TGTGCCAGCAGCTTTTCGCCAGGGCGGGGGTCTGAAGCTTTCTTT.

This clone came up once. The rearrangement uses TRBV18 and TRBJ1-2, with 7 positions matching TRBD1. This CDR3 spans 14 amino acids. The junction had 10 bases not matched to a gene; V was cut back by 5 bases and J by 7 bases. CDR1 is KGHSH, CDR2 LQKENI, per germline. The CDR3 region is CASSTRQGLLGYTF. As DNA, the CDR3 is TGTGCCAGCTCAACACGACAGGGTTTACTTGGCTACACCTTC.

In nucleotides, the CDR3 is TGTGCCAGCAGCTCCTCTGCGGTCATCCCCCGGAACACTGAAGCTTTCTTT. As protein: CASSSSAVIPRNTEAFF. The chain carries TRBV11-2 and TRBJ1-1; no definite D call. This CDR3 contains 17 residues. With 4 bases removed from V and 1 base from J, the gap between germline ends came to 19 bases. Germline V gene lookup returns CDR1 SGHAT and CDR2 FQNNGV.

The chain joins TRBV5-6 to TRBJ2-2, with D perhaps TRBD1 (6 bases). The CDR3 extends over 15 amino acids. V shed 4 bases and J shed 0 bases, with 10 bases lying between them. Looked up from germline, CDR1 is SGHDT and CDR2 is YYEEEE. CDR3 residues: CASSQGTPNTGELFF. CDR3 in DNA: TGTGCCAGCAGCCAAGGGACACCGAACACCGGGGAGCTGTTTTTT.

V and J are TRBV2 and TRBJ2-5; no clear D gene. The CDR3 has 16 residues. The ends were cut back, 5 bases at V and 2 bases at J, with 18 bases in the middle. Germline-derived CDR1 and CDR2 are SNHLY and FYNNEI. The CDR3 sequence: CASSSRKQQRQETQYF. Here the CDR3 DNA reads TGTGCCAGCAGTTCCCGCAAGCAGCAAAGGCAAGAGACCCAGTACTTC. The full variable domain, with the rest looked up from reference TRBV2 and TRBJ2-5, is EPEVTQTPSHQVTQMGQEVILRCVPISNHLYFYWYRQILGQKVEFLVSFYNNEISEKSEIFDDQFSVERPDGSNFTLKIRSTKLEDSAMYFCASSSRKQQRQETQYFGPGTRLLVL.

The V and J genes are TRBV27 and TRBJ2-7; the match to TRBD1 covers 9 bases. With 6 bases clipped from V and 3 bases from J, the junction kept 6 bases outside the gene matches. Germline CDR1 reads MNHEY; CDR2 reads SMNVEV (reference sequence). The CDR3 contains 14 residues. The CDR3 nucleotides read TGTGCCAGCAGCGGACAGGGGACGGGCTACGAGCAGTACTTC. Translated: CASSGQGTGYEQYF.

J is TRBJ2-5 and V is TRBV7-2; no clear D. This CDR3 has 14 residues. Germline V gene sequence: CDR1 SGHTA, CDR2 FQGNSA. V was shortened by 2 bases and J by 5 bases, with 12 bases between the two germline ends. The CDR3 sequence is CASSLMSRLETQYF. The CDR3 DNA is TGTGCCAGCAGCTTAATGTCGAGGCTTGAGACCCAGTACTTC.

V gene TRBV5-4 combines with J gene TRBJ2-2; D not certain. The CDR3 runs 16 residues. Germline-derived CDR1 and CDR2 are SGHNT and YYREEE (reference sequence). Trimming took off 0 bases at V and 6 bases at J, with 15 bases between the two ends. CDR3 in amino acids: CASSLGLSMIPGELFF. CDR3 DNA: TGTGCCAGCAGCTTGGGGCTATCTATGATACCCGGGGAGCTGTTTTTT.

This clone was detected a few times. The chain joins TRBV25-1 to TRBJ2-1; TRBD1 matches 7 bases. The germline V gene has CDR1 MGHDK and CDR2 SYGVNS. J lost 8 bases, V lost 4 bases, and 5 bases had no gene match. The CDR3 loop spans 13 amino acids. The CDR3 reads CASSAQGIDEQFF. The DNA of the CDR3 is TGTGCCAGCAGTGCACAGGGGATTGATGAGCAGTTCTTC. The full variable domain, with the rest looked up from reference TRBV25-1 and TRBJ2-1, is EADIYQTPRYLVIGTGKKITLECSQTMGHDKMYWYQQDPGMELHLIHYSYGVNSTEKGDLSSESTVSRIRTEHFPLTLESARPSHTSQYLCASSAQGIDEQFFGPGTRLTVL.

V and J are TRBV29-1 and TRBJ2-1, with TRBD2 matching 8 bases. The CDR3 has 12 residues. Trimming cost V 3 bases and J 7 bases; bases outside gene matches: 2. Germline V CDR1 and CDR2: SQVTM, ANQGSEA. Here the CDR3 reads CSVDRGGNEQFF. The CDR3, as DNA: TGCAGCGTTGATCGGGGGGGGAATGAGCAGTTCTTC.

The CDR3 DNA is TGTGCCAGCAGCTTAGCGGGAGTTGGCACAGATACGCAGTATTTT. Protein: CASSLAGVGTDTQYF. The V gene is TRBV7-8, the J gene TRBJ2-3; TRBD2 is a possible D gene (5 bases). Deletions cut 0 bases from V and 1 base from J, with 8 bases between. The length of the CDR3 is 15 residues. From germline, CDR1 is SGHVS and CDR2 FQNEAQ.

The V and J genes are TRBV4-1 and TRBJ1-2; D is perhaps TRBD1 (6 bases). CDR1 is MGHRA and CDR2 is YSYEKL in the germline V gene. The CDR3 consists of 15 residues. The V and J ends lost 2 bases and 4 bases respectively, with 14 bases between them. The CDR3 nucleotides are TGCGCCAGCAGCCAACCAGGGGCGGGAGGCTATGGCTACACCTTC. Encoded protein: CASSQPGAGGYGYTF.

The chain links TRBV11-2 to TRBJ2-3, with D perhaps given as TRBD1 or TRBD2 (5 bases each). The CDR3 has 17 amino acids. The germline V gene has CDR1 SGHAT and CDR2 FQNNGV. V shed 6 bases and J shed 4 bases, with 23 bases lying between them. The CDR3 spells CASRKALRRRDPDTQYF. CDR3 coding DNA: TGTGCCAGCAGGAAGGCCCTCAGGAGAAGGGACCCAGATACGCAGTATTTT.

This clone is a singleton in its sample. The chain uses TRBV18 and TRBJ2-3; maybe TRBD1 (5 bases). Germline-derived CDR1 and CDR2 are KGHSH and LQKENI. Trimming stripped 8 bases from V and 2 bases from J, with 11 bases between. The CDR3 is made up of 13 amino acids. The DNA of the CDR3 is TGTGCCAGCCGCCAGGGCTCCACAGATACGCAGTATTTT. Amino acid sequence: CASRQGSTDTQYF.

The chain couples TRBV7-3 to TRBJ2-3, with 10 bases identical to TRBD2. With V trimmed by 6 bases and J by 5 bases, 8 bases remained unmatched. The CDR3 runs 15 residues. The V gene's germline CDR1 is SGHTA and CDR2 FQGTGA. The CDR3 here is CASSTAGGPGDTQYF. CDR3 DNA: TGTGCCAGCAGTACAGCGGGGGGGCCAGGAGATACGCAGTATTTT.

The chain couples TRBV5-4 to TRBJ2-7, with 11 bases matching TRBD2. After removal of 0 bases from V and 6 bases from J, the junction contained 2 bases not matched to a gene. This CDR3 has 14 residues. From germline, CDR1 is SGHNT and CDR2 YYREEE (reference sequence). The CDR3 DNA reads TGTGCCAGCAGCTTGGGGCTAGCGGGAGGCGAGCAGTACTTC. Protein product: CASSLGLAGGEQYF. The variable domain in full, with the rest retrieved from reference TRBV5-4 and TRBJ2-7, is ETGVTQSPTHLIKTRGQQVTLRCSSQSGHNTVSWYQQALGQGPQFIFQYYREEENGRGNFPPRFSGLQFPNYSSELNVNALELDDSALYLCASSLGLAGGEQYFGPGTRLTVT.

V gene TRBV4-3 combines with J gene TRBJ2-1; 9 nucleotides line up with TRBD2. Looked up from germline, CDR1 is LGHNA and CDR2 is YSLEER. The CDR3 spans 14 residues. The V and J ends lost 4 bases and 5 bases, in that order; junction bases with no gene match: 3. The CDR3 coding sequence is TGCGCCAGCAGCCCAGGACTAGCGAACAATGAGCAGTTCTTC. Translated, it gives CASSPGLANNEQFF.

This rearrangement joins TRBV15 to TRBJ1-2; D might be TRBD1 (5 bases). The CDR3 totals 16 residues. The V gene's germline CDR1 is LNHNV and CDR2 YYDKDF (reference sequence). Trimming cost V 5 bases and J 1 base, with 17 bases left between them. The CDR3, as DNA: TGTGCCACCAGCCAGGGTGGGGACGGAGATAACTATGGCTACACCTTC. This encodes CATSQGGDGDNYGYTF.

This CDR3 reads CASSPQTADTQYF. The CDR3 nucleotides read TGTGCCAGCAGCCCCCAAACGGCAGATACGCAGTATTTT. The chain uses TRBV9 and TRBJ2-3; the D is unclear. Germline V gives CDR1 SGDLS, CDR2 YYNGEE. This CDR3 is 13 amino acids long. The ends were cut back, 4 bases at V and 4 bases at J, with 10 bases in the middle.

This clone was counted a few times. The chain employs TRBV11-2 and TRBJ2-2; TRBD2 agrees at 7 bases. The J segment lost 6 bases and the V segment lost 1 base, leaving 2 bases of the junction unmatched. Germline V gives CDR1 SGHAT, CDR2 FQNNGV. The CDR3 totals 14 residues. This chain's CDR3 is CASSLAGRAGELFF. The DNA for the CDR3 is TGTGCCAGCAGCTTAGCGGGGAGGGCCGGGGAGCTGTTTTTT.

In nucleotides, the CDR3 is TGTGCCAGCAGTTACAAAACGGGGGATACGCAGTATTTT. The encoded protein is CASSYKTGDTQYF. The chain carries TRBV6-6 and TRBJ2-3, with D possibly matching TRBD2 (5 bases). Germline V gene lookup returns CDR1 MNHNY and CDR2 SVGAGI (reference sequence). The length of the CDR3 is 13 residues. The ends were cut back, 2 bases at V and 6 bases at J, with 9 bases in the middle.

The V and J genes are TRBV9 and TRBJ2-1; TRBD2 matches 7 bases. CDR1 is SGDLS, CDR2 YYNGEE, per germline. The CDR3 runs 15 residues. J lost 7 bases, V lost 3 bases, and 10 bases had no gene match. The chain's CDR3 is CASSASGDLQNEQFF. CDR3 DNA sequence: TGTGCCAGCAGCGCGAGCGGGGACCTACAAAATGAGCAGTTCTTC.

Comment on this clone: This same CDR3 is encoded by further DNA sequences in the sample. This chain connects TRBV18 to TRBJ1-1; a possible D gene is TRBD1 (5 bases). The length of the CDR3 is 12 residues. V lost 3 bases and J lost 8, with 10 bases in between. Germline CDR1 KGHSH, CDR2 LQKENI. CDR3 sequence reads: CASSPGEGEAFF. The CDR3 region has the DNA TGTGCCAGCTCACCGGGGGAAGGGGAAGCTTTCTTT.

The table lists this clone with a few counts. The gene calls are TRBV6-5 and TRBJ1-5; TRBD1 might be the D (5 bases). The germline V gene encodes CDR1 MNHEY and CDR2 SVGAGI. This CDR3 is built from 13 residues. V was pared by 8 bases and J by 7 bases, with 15 bases between. This chain's CDR3 is CASCRAAGQPQHF. As DNA, the CDR3 is TGTGCCAGCTGCAGGGCGGCGGGCCAGCCCCAGCATTTT.

This chain joins TRBV19 and TRBJ2-1; 8 nucleotides match TRBD2. V lost 10 bases, J lost 4 bases, and 6 bases stayed unmatched. The CDR3 loop spans 13 amino acids. Germline values: CDR1 LNHDA, CDR2 SQIVND (reference sequence). The CDR3 DNA follows: TGTGCCACCACTAGCGGAATGTACAATGAGCAGTTCTTC. Amino acid sequence: CATTSGMYNEQFF.